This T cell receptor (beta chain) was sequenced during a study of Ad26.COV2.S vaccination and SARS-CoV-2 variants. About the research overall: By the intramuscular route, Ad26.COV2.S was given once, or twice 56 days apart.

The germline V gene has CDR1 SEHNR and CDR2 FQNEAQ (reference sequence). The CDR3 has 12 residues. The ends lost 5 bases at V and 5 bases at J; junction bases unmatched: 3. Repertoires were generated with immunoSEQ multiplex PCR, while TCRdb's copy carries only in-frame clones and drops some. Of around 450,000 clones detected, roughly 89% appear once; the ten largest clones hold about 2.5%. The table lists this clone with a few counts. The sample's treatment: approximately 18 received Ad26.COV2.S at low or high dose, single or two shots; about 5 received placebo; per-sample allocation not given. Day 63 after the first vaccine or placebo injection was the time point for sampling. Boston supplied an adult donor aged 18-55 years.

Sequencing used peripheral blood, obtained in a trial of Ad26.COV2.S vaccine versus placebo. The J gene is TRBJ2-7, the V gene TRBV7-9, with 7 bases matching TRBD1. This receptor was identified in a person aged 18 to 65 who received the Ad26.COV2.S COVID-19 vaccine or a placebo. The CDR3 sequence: CASSPQGNEQYV. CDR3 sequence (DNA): TGTGCCAGCAGCCCACAGGGGAACGAGCAGTACGTC.